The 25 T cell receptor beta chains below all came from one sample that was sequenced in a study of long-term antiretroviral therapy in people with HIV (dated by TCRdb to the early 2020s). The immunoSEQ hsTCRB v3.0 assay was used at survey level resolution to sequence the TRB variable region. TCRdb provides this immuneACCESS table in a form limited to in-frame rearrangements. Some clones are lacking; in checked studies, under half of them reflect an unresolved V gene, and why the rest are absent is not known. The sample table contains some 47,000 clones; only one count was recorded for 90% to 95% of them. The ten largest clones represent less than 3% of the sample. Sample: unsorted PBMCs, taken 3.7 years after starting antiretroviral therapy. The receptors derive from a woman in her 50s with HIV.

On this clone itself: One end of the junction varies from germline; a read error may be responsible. The CDR3, as DNA: TGTGCTAGCAGCCGAACGGACAGGGGGCCCCCAAAGCCTAATGAAAAACTGTTTTTT. Translation: CASSRTDRGPPKPNEKLFF. The chain couples TRBV7-7 to TRBJ1-4; 11 bases are a match to TRBD1. Germline V gene lookup returns CDR1 SSHAT and CDR2 FNYEAQ (reference sequence). This CDR3 comprises 19 residues.

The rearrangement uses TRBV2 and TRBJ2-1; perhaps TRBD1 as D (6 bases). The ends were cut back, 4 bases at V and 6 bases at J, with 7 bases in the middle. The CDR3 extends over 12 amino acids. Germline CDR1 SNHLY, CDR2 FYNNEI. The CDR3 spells CASSARGNEQFF. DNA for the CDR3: TGTGCCAGCAGTGCCAGGGGCAATGAGCAGTTCTTC.

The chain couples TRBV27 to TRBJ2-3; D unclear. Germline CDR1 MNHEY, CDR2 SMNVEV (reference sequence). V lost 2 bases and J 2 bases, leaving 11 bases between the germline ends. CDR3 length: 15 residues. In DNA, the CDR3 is TGTGCCAGCAGTTTAAGGGCCACTACCACAGATACGCAGTATTTT. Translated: CASSLRATTTDTQYF.

CDR3 bases: TGTGCCAGCGTCGGCCAACTCAATCAGCCCCAGCATTTT. Protein: CASVGQLNQPQHF. The chain uses TRBV2 and TRBJ1-5, with unresolved D. The germline V and J ends were trimmed by 8 bases and 3 bases, with 11 bases remaining between them. This CDR3 spans 13 amino acids. Germline V gene sequence: CDR1 SNHLY, CDR2 FYNNEI.

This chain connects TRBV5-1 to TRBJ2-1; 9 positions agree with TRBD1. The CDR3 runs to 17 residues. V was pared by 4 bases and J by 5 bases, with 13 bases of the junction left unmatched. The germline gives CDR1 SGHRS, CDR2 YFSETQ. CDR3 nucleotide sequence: TGCGCCAGCAGCAACGCACAGGGGGCGGGGAGCAACAATGAGCAGTTCTTC. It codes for CASSNAQGAGSNNEQFF.

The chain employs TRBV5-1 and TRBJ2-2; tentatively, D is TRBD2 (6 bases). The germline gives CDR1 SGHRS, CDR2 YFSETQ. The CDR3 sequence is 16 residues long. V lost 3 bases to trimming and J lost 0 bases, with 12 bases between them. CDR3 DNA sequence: TGCGCCAGCAGCTCGCGCGGGACGCCGAACACCGGGGAGCTGTTTTTT. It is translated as CASSSRGTPNTGELFF.

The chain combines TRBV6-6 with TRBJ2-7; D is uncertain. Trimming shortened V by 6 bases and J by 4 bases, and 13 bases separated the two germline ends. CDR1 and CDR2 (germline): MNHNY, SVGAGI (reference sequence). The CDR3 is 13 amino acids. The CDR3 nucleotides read TGTGCCAGCAGCCCCCGCCAGACATACGAGCAGTACTTC. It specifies CASSPRQTYEQYF.

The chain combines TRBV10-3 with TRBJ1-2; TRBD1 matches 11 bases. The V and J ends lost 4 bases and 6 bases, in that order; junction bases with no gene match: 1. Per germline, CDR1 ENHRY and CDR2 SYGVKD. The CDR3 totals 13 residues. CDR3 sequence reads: CAISVGQGDGYTF. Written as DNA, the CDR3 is TGTGCCATCAGTGTGGGACAGGGGGATGGCTACACCTTC.

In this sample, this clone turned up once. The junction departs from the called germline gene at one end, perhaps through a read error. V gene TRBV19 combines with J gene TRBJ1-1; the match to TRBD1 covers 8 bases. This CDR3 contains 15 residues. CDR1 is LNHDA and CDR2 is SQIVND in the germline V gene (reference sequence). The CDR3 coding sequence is TGTGCCAGTACTATACGACAGGGGAGGCACACTGAAGCTTTCTTT. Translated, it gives CASTIRQGRHTEAFF.

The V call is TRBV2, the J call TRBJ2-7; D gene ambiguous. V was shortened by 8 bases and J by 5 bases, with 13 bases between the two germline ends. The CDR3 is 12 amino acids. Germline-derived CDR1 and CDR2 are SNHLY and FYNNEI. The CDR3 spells CASSQTRNEQYF. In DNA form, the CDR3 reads TGTGCCAGCTCGCAGACGAGAAACGAGCAGTACTTC.

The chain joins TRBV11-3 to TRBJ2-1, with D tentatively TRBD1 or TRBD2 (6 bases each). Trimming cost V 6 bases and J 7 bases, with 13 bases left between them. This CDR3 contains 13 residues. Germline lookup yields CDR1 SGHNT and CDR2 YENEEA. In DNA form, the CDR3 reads TGTGCCAGCAGGAGGGGGGACGGGAATGAGCAGTTCTTC. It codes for CASRRGDGNEQFF.

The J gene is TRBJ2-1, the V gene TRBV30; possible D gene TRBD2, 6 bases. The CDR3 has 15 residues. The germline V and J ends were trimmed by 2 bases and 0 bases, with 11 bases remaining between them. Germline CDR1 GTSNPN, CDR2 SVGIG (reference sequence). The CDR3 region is CAWSKRASSYNEQFF. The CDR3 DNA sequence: TGTGCCTGGAGTAAGCGGGCCAGCTCCTACAATGAGCAGTTCTTC.

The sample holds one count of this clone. CDR3 nucleotide sequence: TGCGCCAGCAGCCAAGATCGAATGATTGAGCAGTTCTTC. Residues: CASSQDRMIEQFF. V is TRBV4-1 and J is TRBJ2-1; D gene uncertain. V lost 0 bases and J 9 bases, leaving 9 bases between the germline ends. This CDR3 spans 13 amino acids. Germline values: CDR1 MGHRA, CDR2 YSYEKL.

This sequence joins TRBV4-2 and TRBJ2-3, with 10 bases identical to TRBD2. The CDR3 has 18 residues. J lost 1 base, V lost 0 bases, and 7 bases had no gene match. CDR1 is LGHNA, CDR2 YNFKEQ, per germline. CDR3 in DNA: TGTGCCAGCAGCCAAGAGGGGAGAGGACTAGCGGGCACAGATACGCAGTATTTT. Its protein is CASSQEGRGLAGTDTQYF.

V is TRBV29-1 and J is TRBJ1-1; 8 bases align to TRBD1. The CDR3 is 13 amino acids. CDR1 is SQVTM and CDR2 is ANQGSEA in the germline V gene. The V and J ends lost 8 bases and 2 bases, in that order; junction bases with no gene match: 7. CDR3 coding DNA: TGCAGCTACCAACAGGGGGACAACACTGAAGCTTTCTTT. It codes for CSYQQGDNTEAFF.

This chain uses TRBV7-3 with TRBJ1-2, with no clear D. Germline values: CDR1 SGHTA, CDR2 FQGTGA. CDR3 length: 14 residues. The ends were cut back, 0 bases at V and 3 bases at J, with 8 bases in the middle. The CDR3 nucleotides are TGTGCCAGCAGCTTAACGGCCTCAGACTATGGCTACACCTTC. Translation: CASSLTASDYGYTF.

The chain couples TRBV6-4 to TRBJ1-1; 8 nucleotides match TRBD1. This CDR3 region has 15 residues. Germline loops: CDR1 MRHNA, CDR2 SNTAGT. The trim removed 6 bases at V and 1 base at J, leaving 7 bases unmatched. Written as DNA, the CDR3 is TGTGCCAGCAGGGTAGAGGACAGGGAGAACACTGAAGCTTTCTTT. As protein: CASRVEDRENTEAFF.

DNA for the CDR3: TGTGCCAGCAGTGATCAGGGGGCGAATGGCTACACCTTC. It yields the protein CASSDQGANGYTF. The V gene is TRBV2, the J gene TRBJ1-2; TRBD1 agrees at 8 bases. This CDR3 spans 13 amino acids. V was clipped by 3 bases and J by 6 bases; unmatched bases: 3. CDR1 SNHLY and CDR2 FYNNEI come from the germline V gene.

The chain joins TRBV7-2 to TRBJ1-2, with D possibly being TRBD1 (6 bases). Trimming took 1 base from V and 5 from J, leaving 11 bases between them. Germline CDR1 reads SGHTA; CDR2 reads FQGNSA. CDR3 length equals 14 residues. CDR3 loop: CASSLVGQGYGYTF. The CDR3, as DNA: TGTGCCAGCAGCTTAGTGGGCCAGGGGTATGGCTACACCTTC.

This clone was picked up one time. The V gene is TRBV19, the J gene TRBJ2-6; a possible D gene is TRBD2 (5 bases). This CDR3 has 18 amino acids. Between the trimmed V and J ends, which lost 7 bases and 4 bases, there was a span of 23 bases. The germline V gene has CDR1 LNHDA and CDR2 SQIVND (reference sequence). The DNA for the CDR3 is TGTGCCAGTACCGTCCTAGGACTCCCTTCCATCGGGGCCAACGTCCTGACTTTC. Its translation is CASTVLGLPSIGANVLTF. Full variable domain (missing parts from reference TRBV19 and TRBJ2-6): DGGITQSPKYLFRKEGQNVTLSCEQNLNHDAMYWYRQDPGQGLRLIYYSQIVNDFQKGDIAEGYSVSREKKESFPLTVTSAQKNPTAFYLCASTVLGLPSIGANVLTFGAGSRLTVL.

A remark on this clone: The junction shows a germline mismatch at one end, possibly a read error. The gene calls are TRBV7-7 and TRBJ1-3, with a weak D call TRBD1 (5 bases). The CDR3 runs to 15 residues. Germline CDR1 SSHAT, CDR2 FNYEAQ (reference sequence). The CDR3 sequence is CASSLNGHSGNTIYF. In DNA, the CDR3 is TGTGCTAGCAGCTTAAACGGACACTCTGGAAACACCATATATTTT.

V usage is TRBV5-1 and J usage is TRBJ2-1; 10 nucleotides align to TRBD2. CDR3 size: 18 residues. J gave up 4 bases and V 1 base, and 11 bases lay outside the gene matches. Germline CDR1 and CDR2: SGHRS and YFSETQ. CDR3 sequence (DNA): TGCGCCAGCAGCTTGCCGCTAATAGCGGGGGGCGCTTACAATGAGCAGTTCTTC. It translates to CASSLPLIAGGAYNEQFF.

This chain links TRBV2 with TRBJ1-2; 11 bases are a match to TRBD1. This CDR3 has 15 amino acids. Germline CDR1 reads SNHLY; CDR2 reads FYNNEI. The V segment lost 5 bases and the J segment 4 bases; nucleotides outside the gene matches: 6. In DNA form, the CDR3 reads TGTGCCAGCAGTACACGGACAGGGGGCGCCTATGGCTACACCTTC. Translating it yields CASSTRTGGAYGYTF.

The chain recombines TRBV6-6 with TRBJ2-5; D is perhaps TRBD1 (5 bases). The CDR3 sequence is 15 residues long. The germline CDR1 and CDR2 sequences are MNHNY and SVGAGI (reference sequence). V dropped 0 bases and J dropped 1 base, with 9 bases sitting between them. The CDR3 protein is CASSYSTGIQETQYF. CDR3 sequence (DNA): TGTGCCAGCAGTTACTCTACAGGCATCCAAGAGACCCAGTACTTC.

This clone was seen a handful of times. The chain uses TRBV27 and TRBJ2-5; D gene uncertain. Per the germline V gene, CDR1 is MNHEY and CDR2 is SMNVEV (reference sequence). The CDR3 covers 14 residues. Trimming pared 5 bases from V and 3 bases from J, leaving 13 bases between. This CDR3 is CASSPYGQEETQYF. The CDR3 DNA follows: TGTGCCAGCAGTCCCTACGGCCAGGAAGAGACCCAGTACTTC.